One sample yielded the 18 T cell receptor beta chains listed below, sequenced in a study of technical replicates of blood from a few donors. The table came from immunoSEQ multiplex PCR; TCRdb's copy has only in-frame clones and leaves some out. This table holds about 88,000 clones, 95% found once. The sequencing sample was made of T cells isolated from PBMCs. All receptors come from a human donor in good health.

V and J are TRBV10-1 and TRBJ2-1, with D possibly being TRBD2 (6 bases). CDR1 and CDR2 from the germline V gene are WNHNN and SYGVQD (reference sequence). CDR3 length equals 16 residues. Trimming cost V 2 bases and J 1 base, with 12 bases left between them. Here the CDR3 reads CASSEAGGPSYNEQFF. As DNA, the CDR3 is TGCGCCAGCAGTGAGGCCGGAGGGCCATCCTACAATGAGCAGTTCTTC.

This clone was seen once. CDR3 DNA sequence: TGTGCCAGCAGTCCGATAGCGTTTGGCACCTCCTACGAGCAGTACTTC. Amino acid sequence: CASSPIAFGTSYEQYF. The chain employs TRBV28 and TRBJ2-7; D might be TRBD2 (5 bases). The CDR3 spans 16 residues. Germline loops: CDR1 MDHEN, CDR2 SYDVKM. V was cut by 5 bases and J by 0 bases, with 17 bases left in between. Combining the CDR3 with reference TRBV28 and TRBJ2-7 gives the whole variable domain DVKVTQSSRYLVKRTGEKVFLECVQDMDHENMFWYRQDPGLGLRLIYFSYDVKMKEKGDIPEGYSVSREKKERFSLILESASTNQTSMYLCASSPIAFGTSYEQYFGPGTRLTVT.

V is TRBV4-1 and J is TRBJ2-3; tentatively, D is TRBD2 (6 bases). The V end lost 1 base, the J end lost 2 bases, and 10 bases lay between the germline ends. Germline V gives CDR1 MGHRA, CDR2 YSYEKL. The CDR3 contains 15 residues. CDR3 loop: CASSQGGRTTDTQYF. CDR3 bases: TGCGCCAGCAGCCAAGGGGGGAGGACCACAGATACGCAGTATTTT.

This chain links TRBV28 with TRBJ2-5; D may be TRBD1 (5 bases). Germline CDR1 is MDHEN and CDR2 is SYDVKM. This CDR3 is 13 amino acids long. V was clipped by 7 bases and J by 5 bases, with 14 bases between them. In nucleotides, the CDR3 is TGTGCCAGCAAGGGCAGTTGGGGCGAGACCCAGTACTTC. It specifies CASKGSWGETQYF.

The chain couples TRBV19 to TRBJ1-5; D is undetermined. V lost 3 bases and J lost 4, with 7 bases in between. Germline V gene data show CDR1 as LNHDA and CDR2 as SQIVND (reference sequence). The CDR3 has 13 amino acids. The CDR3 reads CASSINENQPQHF. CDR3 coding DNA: TGTGCCAGTAGTATTAATGAGAATCAGCCCCAGCATTTT.

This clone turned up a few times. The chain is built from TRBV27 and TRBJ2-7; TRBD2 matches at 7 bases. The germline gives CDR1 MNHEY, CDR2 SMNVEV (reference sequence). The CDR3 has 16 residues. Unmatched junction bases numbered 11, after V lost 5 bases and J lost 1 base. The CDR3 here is CASSSTSTGLSYEQYF. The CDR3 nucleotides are TGTGCCAGCAGTAGCACCTCAACGGGACTATCCTACGAGCAGTACTTC.

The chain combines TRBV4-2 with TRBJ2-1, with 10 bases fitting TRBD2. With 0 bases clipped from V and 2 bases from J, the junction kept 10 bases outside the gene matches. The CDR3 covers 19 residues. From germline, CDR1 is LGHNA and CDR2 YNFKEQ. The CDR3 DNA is TGTGCCAGCAGCCAAGATTGGTACCTAGCGGGAGAAACCTACAATGAGCAGTTCTTC. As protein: CASSQDWYLAGETYNEQFF.

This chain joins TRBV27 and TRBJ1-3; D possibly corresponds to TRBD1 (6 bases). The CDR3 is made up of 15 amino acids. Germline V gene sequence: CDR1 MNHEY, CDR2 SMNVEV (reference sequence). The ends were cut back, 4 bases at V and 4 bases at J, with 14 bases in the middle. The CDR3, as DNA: TGTGCCAGCAGTTCCAACAGGGTTTCAGGAAACACCATATATTTT. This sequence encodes CASSSNRVSGNTIYF.

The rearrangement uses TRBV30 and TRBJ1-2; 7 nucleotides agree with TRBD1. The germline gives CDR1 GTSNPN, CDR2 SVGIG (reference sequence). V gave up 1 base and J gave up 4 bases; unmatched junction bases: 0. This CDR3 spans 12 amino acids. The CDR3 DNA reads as TGTGCCTGGAGTGCAGGGGGCTATGGCTACACCTTC. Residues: CAWSAGGYGYTF.

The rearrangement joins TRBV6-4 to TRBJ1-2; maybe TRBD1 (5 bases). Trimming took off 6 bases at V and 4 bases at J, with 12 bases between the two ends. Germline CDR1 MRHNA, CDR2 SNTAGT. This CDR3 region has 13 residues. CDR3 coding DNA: TGTGCCAGCAGCCCGGGGGGACTCTATGGCTACACCTTC. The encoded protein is CASSPGGLYGYTF.

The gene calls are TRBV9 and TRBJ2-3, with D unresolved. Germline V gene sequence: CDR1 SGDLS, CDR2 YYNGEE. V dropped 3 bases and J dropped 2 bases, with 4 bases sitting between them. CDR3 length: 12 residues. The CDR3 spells CASSAHTDTQYF. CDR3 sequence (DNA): TGTGCCAGCAGCGCCCACACAGATACGCAGTATTTT.

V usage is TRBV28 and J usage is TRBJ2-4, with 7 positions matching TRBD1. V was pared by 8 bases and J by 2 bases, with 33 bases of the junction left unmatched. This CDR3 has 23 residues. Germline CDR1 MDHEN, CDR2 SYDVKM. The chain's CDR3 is CASGGPILTPLGTVPSTKNIQYF. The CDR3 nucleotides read TGTGCCAGCGGGGGACCAATCCTCACCCCACTAGGGACAGTCCCTAGTACCAAAAACATTCAGTACTTC.

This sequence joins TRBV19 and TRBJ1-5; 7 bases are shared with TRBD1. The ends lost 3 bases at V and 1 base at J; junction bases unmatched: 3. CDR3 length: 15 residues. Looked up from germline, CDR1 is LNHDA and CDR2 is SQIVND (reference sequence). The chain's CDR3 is CASSILTGSNQPQHF. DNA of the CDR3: TGTGCCAGTAGTATCCTGACAGGGAGCAATCAGCCCCAGCATTTT.

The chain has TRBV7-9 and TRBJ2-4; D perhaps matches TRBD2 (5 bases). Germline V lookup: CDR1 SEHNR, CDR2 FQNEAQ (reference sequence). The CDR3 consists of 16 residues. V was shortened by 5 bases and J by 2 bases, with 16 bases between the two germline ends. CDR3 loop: CASSAGRTGTKNIQYF. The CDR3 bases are TGTGCCAGCAGCGCCGGCCGAACGGGAACCAAAAACATTCAGTACTTC.

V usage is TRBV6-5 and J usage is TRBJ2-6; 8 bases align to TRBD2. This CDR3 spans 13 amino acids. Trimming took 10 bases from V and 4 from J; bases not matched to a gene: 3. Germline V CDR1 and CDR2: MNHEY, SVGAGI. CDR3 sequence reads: CATGGAGANVLTF. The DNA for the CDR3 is TGTGCCACCGGGGGGGCGGGGGCCAACGTCCTGACTTTC.

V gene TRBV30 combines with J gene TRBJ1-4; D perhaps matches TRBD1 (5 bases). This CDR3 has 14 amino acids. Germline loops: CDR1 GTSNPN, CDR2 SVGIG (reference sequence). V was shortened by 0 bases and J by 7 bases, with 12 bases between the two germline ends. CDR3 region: CAWSVAGWSEKLFF. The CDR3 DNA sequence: TGTGCCTGGAGTGTTGCAGGGTGGAGTGAAAAACTGTTTTTT.

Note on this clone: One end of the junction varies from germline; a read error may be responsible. The CDR3 coding sequence is TGTGCCGGCAGCAACAGGGCGGTAGGGGCTGAAGCTTTCTTT. Translating it yields CAGSNRAVGAEAFF. The V gene is TRBV7-2, the J gene TRBJ1-1, with D possibly matching TRBD1 (6 bases). Germline CDR1 is SGHTA and CDR2 is FQGNSA. This CDR3 has 14 amino acids.

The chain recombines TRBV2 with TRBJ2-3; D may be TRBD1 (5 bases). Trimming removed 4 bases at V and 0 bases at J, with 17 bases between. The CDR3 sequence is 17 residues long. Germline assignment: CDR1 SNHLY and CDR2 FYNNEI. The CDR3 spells CASSGYRLSASTDTQYF. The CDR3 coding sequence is TGTGCCAGCAGTGGGTACAGGTTATCCGCTAGCACAGATACGCAGTATTTT.